This TCR beta chain was sequenced in a study of long-term antiretroviral therapy in people with HIV. In each sample, roughly 1-10 million cryopreserved PBMC were present before DNA extraction. Note on this clone: Its cognate antigen is unknown.

The study, taken as a whole, reports: CDR3 length ranges were narrower in HIV repertoires than in controls. Regardless of time point, clones expanded before ART dominated the repertoire.

Assay version v3.0 of immunoSEQ was used, and it was run at survey level. The protocol was immunoSEQ multiplex PCR, while the TCRdb copy is restricted to in-frame clones and leaves out a portion. The sample consists of tens of thousands of clones, approximately 85% of them appearing once. Between the trimmed V and J ends, which lost 0 bases and 7 bases, there was a span of 11 bases. Germline loops: CDR1 SGHRS, CDR2 YFSETQ. CDR3 length: 14 residues. Sequenced material: unsorted PBMCs, taken 2.7 to 2.9 years before starting antiretroviral therapy. The TCR was taken from a young woman with HIV. The chain links TRBV5-1 to TRBJ1-5, with a weak D call TRBD1 (5 bases). This CDR3 is CASSLGGGCQPQHF. In nucleotides, the CDR3 is TGCGCCAGCAGCTTGGGGGGGGGATGCCAGCCCCAGCATTTT.